These T cell receptor beta chains were read from a single sample in a study of T cells after yellow fever vaccination. TCRdb re-called the 5' RACE reads with MiXCR, one entry per CDR3 protein. The sample shows about 340,000 distinct CDR3 sequences, roughly 9.4% of them seen only once. The sequencing used PBMCs, collected on the day of the first yellow fever vaccination. The receptors were sampled from a man aged 18 to 35 who received the YFV17D yellow fever vaccine. CDR3s include the opening cysteine and the closing phenylalanine or tryptophan. The D gene is left open where the match is weak. The size of a clone is reported for some rows only, either as once, few or many, or as a class for expanded clones.

TRBD1	TRBV20-1	TRBJ2-5	-	CSIGTGETQYF	TGCAGCATTGGGACAGGGGAGACCCAGTACTTC
-	TRBV21-1	TRBJ1-2	-	CASSQGPPNEDGYTF	TGTGCCAGCAGCCAGGGACCTCCAAACGAGGATGGCTACACCTTC
TRBD2	TRBV20-1	TRBJ2-4	many	CSPLRTSGDIQYF	TGCAGTCCGCTAAGGACTAGCGGGGACATTCAGTACTTC
-	TRBV6-2/TRBV6-3	TRBJ2-3	-	CASSRDQTDTQYF	TGTGCCAGCAGTAGGGACCAAACAGATACGCAGTATTTT
TRBD1	TRBV9	TRBJ2-1	few	CASSVGTGGEQFF	TGTGCCAGCAGCGTAGGGACAGGGGGTGAGCAGTTCTTC
-	TRBV12-3/TRBV12-4	TRBJ2-7	-	CASSSTEGGEQYF	TGTGCCAGCAGCTCCACTGAGGGCGGCGAGCAGTACTTC
-	TRBV6-1	TRBJ1-1	-	CASSEADELGAGEAFF	TGTGCCAGCAGTGAAGCTGATGAGCTAGGGGCAGGTGAAGCTTTCTTT
TRBD1	TRBV7-2	TRBJ1-2	-	CASSLGPDRAPSEIGYTF	TGTGCCAGCAGCTTAGGGCCGGACAGGGCCCCGTCGGAAATCGGCTACACCTTC
TRBD2	TRBV6-1	TRBJ2-2	-	CATTRTSVYTGELFF	TGTGCCACCACTAGGACTAGCGTGTACACCGGGGAGCTGTTTTTT
-	TRBV20-1	TRBJ2-3	few	CSASLKGSTDTQYF	TGCAGTGCTAGTCTAAAGGGTTCAACAGATACGCAGTATTTT
-	TRBV7-2	TRBJ1-2	few	CASSSGHKGGGYTF	TGTGCCAGCAGCTCCGGCCATAAGGGGGGTGGCTACACCTTC
-	TRBV6-5	TRBJ1-4	-	CASSYVLTAINEKLFF	TGTGCCAGCAGTTACGTTCTGACAGCGATTAATGAAAAACTGTTTTTT
-	TRBV12-3/TRBV12-4	TRBJ2-1	many	CASSSAPREQFF	TGTGCCAGCAGTTCAGCGCCCCGAGAGCAGTTCTTC
TRBD2	TRBV5-1	TRBJ2-1	-	CASSLVLADNEQFF	TGCGCCAGCAGCTTGGTACTAGCGGACAATGAGCAGTTCTTC
TRBD1	TRBV5-1	TRBJ1-1	few	CASSLVQGDTEAFF	TGCGCCAGCAGCTTGGTTCAGGGGGACACTGAAGCTTTCTTT
-	TRBV12-3/TRBV12-4	TRBJ1-4	-	CASSITSTNEKLFF	TGTGCCAGCAGTATCACGTCAACTAATGAAAAACTGTTTTTT
TRBD1	TRBV7-7	TRBJ2-5	few	CASNLPGQGLETQYF	TGTGCCAGCAACCTGCCGGGACAGGGTCTAGAGACCCAGTACTTC
TRBD2	TRBV5-6	TRBJ2-3	few	CASSQTSGDGTDTQYF	TGTGCCAGCAGCCAAACTAGCGGGGACGGCACAGATACGCAGTATTTT
TRBD2	TRBV5-1	TRBJ2-5	few	CASSLVGLAGMETQYF	TGCGCCAGCAGCTTGGTTGGCCTAGCGGGTATGGAGACCCAGTACTTC
-	TRBV10-2	TRBJ2-3	-	CASTAGPADTQYF	TGCGCCAGCACGGCGGGGCCCGCAGATACGCAGTATTTT
TRBD2	TRBV11-2	TRBJ2-1	-	CASSFTGLAGGSSYNEQFF	TGTGCCAGCAGCTTTACGGGACTAGCGGGGGGGAGCTCCTACAATGAGCAGTTCTTC
-	TRBV20-1	TRBJ1-4	-	CSARERSEKLFF	TGCAGTGCTAGAGAGAGGTCCGAAAAACTGTTTTTT
TRBD2	TRBV19	TRBJ2-1	-	CASSILAGGMNNEQFF	TGTGCCAGTAGTATACTAGCGGGGGGCATGAACAATGAGCAGTTCTTC
TRBD2	TRBV6-2/TRBV6-3	TRBJ2-1	many	CASVWPSGGADEQFF	TGTGCCAGCGTTTGGCCCAGCGGGGGGGCGGATGAGCAGTTCTTC
TRBD2	TRBV11-3	TRBJ2-3	many	CASSTSADTQYF	TGTGCCAGCAGTACTAGCGCAGATACGCAGTATTTT
-	TRBV14	TRBJ2-3	-	CASSQAEWVGSADTQYF	TGTGCCAGCAGCCAAGCTGAGTGGGTCGGGAGCGCAGATACGCAGTATTTT
-	TRBV3-1	TRBJ1-1	-	CASSQESRRVTEAFF	TGTGCCAGCAGCCAAGAGTCCCGCAGGGTGACTGAAGCTTTCTTT
-	TRBV5-1	TRBJ1-6	-	CASSPDGDYSPLHF	TGCGCCAGCAGCCCTGATGGGGACTATTCACCCCTCCACTTT
-	TRBV12-3/TRBV12-4	TRBJ1-1	-	CASSSGSPILAEAFF	TGTGCCAGCAGTTCAGGGTCTCCTATATTGGCTGAAGCTTTCTTT
-	TRBV5-1	TRBJ1-1	-	CASSLESLGTVPEAFF	TGCGCCAGCAGCTTGGAATCGCTTGGAACCGTTCCGGAAGCTTTCTTT
-	TRBV12-3/TRBV12-4	TRBJ1-5	many	CASSSAIGGNNQPQHF	TGTGCCAGCAGTTCCGCAATTGGAGGTAACAATCAGCCCCAGCATTTT
TRBD2	TRBV7-2	TRBJ2-1	many	CASSPGGSSYNEQFF	TGTGCCAGCAGCCCCGGGGGGAGCTCCTACAATGAGCAGTTCTTC
TRBD1	TRBV14	TRBJ1-2	-	CASSQTGASYGYTF	TGTGCCAGCAGCCAAACAGGGGCATCCTATGGCTACACCTTC
TRBD1	TRBV20-1	TRBJ1-3	few	CSARVTGWSSSGNTIYF	TGCAGTGCTAGGGTGACAGGGTGGTCTAGCTCTGGAAACACCATATATTTT
-	TRBV6-5	TRBJ1-2	few	CASSYFGTNYGYTF	TGTGCCAGCAGTTACTTTGGGACAAATTATGGCTACACCTTC
TRBD1	TRBV9	TRBJ1-5	-	CASSGGGAYSNQPQHF	TGTGCCAGCAGCGGAGGGGGCGCTTACAGCAATCAGCCCCAGCATTTT
-	TRBV7-6	TRBJ2-1	few	CASSFQFGGRNEQFF	TGTGCCAGCAGCTTTCAGTTTGGGGGGAGGAATGAGCAGTTCTTC
-	TRBV12-3/TRBV12-4	TRBJ2-1	-	CASTSWVGINEQFF	TGTGCCAGCACCTCTTGGGTGGGTATCAATGAGCAGTTCTTC
-	TRBV5-6	TRBJ1-1	-	CASSPRDFYTEAFF	TGTGCCAGCAGCCCGAGGGACTTCTACACTGAAGCTTTCTTT
-	TRBV6-2/TRBV6-3	TRBJ1-5	-	CASSAGQPQHF	TGTGCCAGCAGTGCAGGTCAGCCCCAGCATTTT
-	TRBV7-2	TRBJ2-1	few	CASSPPAAYNEQFF	TGTGCCAGCAGCCCCCCCGCGGCCTACAATGAGCAGTTCTTC
TRBD1	TRBV28	TRBJ1-3	few	CASSPPNRGFSGNTIYF	TGTGCCAGCAGTCCACCCAACAGGGGTTTTTCTGGAAACACCATATATTTT